This passage covers 28 T cell receptor beta chains from one sample sequenced in a study of blood T cell repertoires in COVID-19. TCRdb keeps only in-frame clones here, not all; method: immunoSEQ multiplex PCR. The sample yields over 150,000 clones, roughly 83% seen once. Sequenced sample: peripheral blood. These receptor sequences come from a middle-aged woman with COVID-19, enrolled during active disease.

V and J are TRBV6-4 and TRBJ1-5, with D perhaps matching TRBD1 (5 bases). CDR3 length: 14 amino acids. V shed 7 bases and J shed 6 bases, with 16 bases lying between them. CDR1 and CDR2 (germline): MRHNA, SNTAGT. The CDR3 nucleotides read TGTGCCAGCACCGACCGGGGGGTGGGTCAGCCCCAGCATTTT. Residues: CASTDRGVGQPQHF.

The CDR3 sequence is CASSLGLQGSEKLFF. Written as DNA, the CDR3 is TGTGCCAGCAGTCTCGGACTGCAGGGGTCGGAAAAACTGTTTTTT. The J gene is TRBJ1-4, the V gene TRBV7-8; D possibly corresponds to TRBD1 (6 bases). Germline V lookup: CDR1 SGHVS, CDR2 FQNEAQ. Trimming left V 6 bases short and J 8 bases short, with 19 bases between. The CDR3 loop spans 15 amino acids.

Here the CDR3 DNA reads TGTGCCATCAGTGAGATACAGGGAGGGGGTGAAGCTTTCTTT. This encodes CAISEIQGGGEAFF. The genes are TRBV10-3 and TRBJ1-1; D is possibly TRBD1 (6 bases). The CDR3 consists of 14 residues. The germline V gene has CDR1 ENHRY and CDR2 SYGVKD. Trimming cost V 2 bases and J 7 bases, with 14 bases left between them.

V usage is TRBV5-4 and J usage is TRBJ2-6; the D gene is possibly TRBD1 (7 bases). Trimming left V 4 bases short and J 0 bases short, with 17 bases between. This CDR3 region has 18 residues. Germline V CDR1 and CDR2: SGHNT, YYREEE (reference sequence). For the CDR3, the DNA is TGTGCCAGCAGCCGCAGGGGGGCAAACAGCTCTGGGGCCAACGTCCTGACTTTC. It specifies CASSRRGANSSGANVLTF.

The rearrangement joins TRBV7-3 to TRBJ2-1; D is unresolved. This CDR3 is built from 12 residues. Between the trimmed V and J ends, which lost 8 bases and 6 bases, there was a span of 11 bases. The germline CDR1 and CDR2 sequences are SGHTA and FQGTGA. DNA for the CDR3: TGTGCCAGCGGTCCAAGCATCAATGAGCAGTTCTTC. Amino acid sequence: CASGPSINEQFF.

The chain recombines TRBV20-1 with TRBJ2-5, with 12 bases matching TRBD2. Per the germline V gene, CDR1 is DFQATT and CDR2 is SNEGSKA (reference sequence). Trimming cost V 3 bases and J 5 bases; bases outside gene matches: 10. The CDR3 spans 16 residues. The CDR3 is CSASSTSGSVGETQYF. CDR3 DNA sequence: TGCAGTGCTAGTTCGACTAGCGGGAGCGTAGGGGAGACCCAGTACTTC.

This chain links TRBV4-2 with TRBJ1-5; tentatively, D is TRBD1 (5 bases). The V end lost 3 bases, the J end lost 4 bases, and 19 bases lay between the germline ends. Germline V CDR1 and CDR2: LGHNA, YNFKEQ. CDR3 length: 17 residues. As DNA, the CDR3 is TGTGCCAGCAGCCAGGGAGAAGGGACTGGCTCTAATCAGCCCCAGCATTTT. Translation gives CASSQGEGTGSNQPQHF.

The chain employs TRBV11-2 and TRBJ1-1; D may be TRBD1 (6 bases). Trimming left V 3 bases short and J 3 bases short, with 11 bases between. The germline V gene has CDR1 SGHAT and CDR2 FQNNGV. This CDR3 contains 14 residues. The CDR3 DNA reads as TGTGCCAGCAGCTTCCAGGGGCGGGACACTGAAGCTTTCTTT. This translates into CASSFQGRDTEAFF.

The genes are TRBV28 and TRBJ2-7; tentatively, D is TRBD1 (5 bases). The length of the CDR3 is 13 residues. Per the germline V gene, CDR1 is MDHEN and CDR2 is SYDVKM. The V gene lost 6 bases and the J gene lost 5 bases, with 14 bases spanning the gap. DNA of the CDR3: TGTGCCAGCAGGGGGCCTCTTCATCACGAGCAGTACTTC. Protein sequence: CASRGPLHHEQYF. The variable domain in full, completed from reference TRBV28 and TRBJ2-7, reads DVKVTQSSRYLVKRTGEKVFLECVQDMDHENMFWYRQDPGLGLRLIYFSYDVKMKEKGDIPEGYSVSREKKERFSLILESASTNQTSMYLCASRGPLHHEQYFGPGTRLTVT.

The chain combines TRBV5-1 with TRBJ1-1, with D tentatively TRBD1 (6 bases). Germline CDR1 is SGHRS and CDR2 is YFSETQ. With 1 base removed from V and 4 bases from J, the gap between germline ends came to 14 bases. This CDR3 comprises 15 residues. The CDR3 sequence: CASSLYGGGGTEAFF. The CDR3 region has the DNA TGCGCCAGCAGCTTGTATGGGGGAGGGGGCACTGAAGCTTTCTTT.

The gene calls are TRBV9 and TRBJ2-7; 10 bases are shared with TRBD1. The CDR3 extends over 15 amino acids. Germline trimming cut 1 base from V and 1 base from J; bases unmatched to any gene: 2. Germline CDR1 is SGDLS and CDR2 is YYNGEE. CDR3 amino acids: CASSVTGQGSYEQYF. As DNA, the CDR3 is TGTGCCAGCAGCGTAACGGGACAGGGGTCCTACGAGCAGTACTTC.

J is TRBJ2-3 and V is TRBV5-1; 8 nucleotides match TRBD2. Trimming took 2 bases from V and 4 from J; bases not matched to a gene: 9. The CDR3 totals 16 residues. Germline lookup yields CDR1 SGHRS and CDR2 YFSETQ. The CDR3 sequence is CASSFGLATGPDTQYF. The CDR3 DNA is TGCGCCAGCAGCTTTGGACTAGCTACGGGCCCAGATACGCAGTATTTT.

The chain couples TRBV5-5 to TRBJ2-5, with TRBD2 matching over 10 bases. The trim removed 3 bases at V and 5 bases at J, leaving 10 bases unmatched. Germline V gene lookup returns CDR1 SGHKS and CDR2 YYEKEE (reference sequence). This CDR3 region has 16 residues. The CDR3 coding sequence is TGTGCCAGCAGCTCCGGACTAGCGGTGTTGCGGGAGACCCAGTACTTC. Translation gives CASSSGLAVLRETQYF.

V gene TRBV2 combines with J gene TRBJ1-2; 10 nucleotides align to TRBD1. V dropped 5 bases and J dropped 8; count of bases not matched to a gene: 8. The length of the CDR3 is 14 residues. Germline assignment: CDR1 SNHLY and CDR2 FYNNEI. CDR3 bases: TGTGCCAGCAGTAACCCCGGGACAGGGGTCGGCTACACCTTC. Residues: CASSNPGTGVGYTF.

A few counts support this clone. The chain joins TRBV28 to TRBJ1-2, with D maybe TRBD1 (5 bases). This CDR3 spans 12 amino acids. CDR1 MDHEN and CDR2 SYDVKM come from the germline V gene. V dropped 9 bases and J dropped 4 bases, with 12 bases sitting between them. The CDR3 coding sequence is TGTGCCAGTATCAGGGAGGGCTATGGCTACACCTTC. Protein: CASIREGYGYTF.

The gene calls are TRBV18 and TRBJ1-1; maybe TRBD1 (6 bases). Trimming stripped 6 bases from V and 1 base from J, with 15 bases between. Per the germline V gene, CDR1 is KGHSH and CDR2 is LQKENI. The CDR3 is 15 residues long. This chain's CDR3 is CASSLQGGGNTEAFF. For the CDR3, the DNA is TGTGCCAGCTCCTTACAGGGCGGGGGGAACACTGAAGCTTTCTTT.

The chain uses TRBV5-1 and TRBJ2-7; tentatively, D is TRBD2 (6 bases). V was pared by 0 bases and J by 5 bases, with 18 bases between. Germline values: CDR1 SGHRS, CDR2 YFSETQ. The CDR3 runs 16 residues. The CDR3 region has the DNA TGCGCCAGCAGCTTGGCCTGGGCAACGGGAGTTCACGAGCAGTACTTC. It translates to CASSLAWATGVHEQYF.

The chain couples TRBV6-1 to TRBJ1-4, with D perhaps matching TRBD1 (6 bases). The CDR3 spans 15 residues. The germline CDR1 and CDR2 sequences are MNHNS and SASEGT. V lost 1 base and J lost 8, with 14 bases in between. DNA of the CDR3: TGTGCCAGCAGTGAAGTTTCAGGGGCTCCGGAAAAACTGTTTTTT. Protein sequence: CASSEVSGAPEKLFF.

CDR3 DNA sequence: TGTGCCAGCAAGAGGTCTAGCGGGGCAACAGATACGCAGTATTTT. Translation: CASKRSSGATDTQYF. The chain carries TRBV2 and TRBJ2-3, with 9 bases that match TRBD2. The germline V gene encodes CDR1 SNHLY and CDR2 FYNNEI. The CDR3 sequence is 15 residues long. Unmatched junction bases numbered 8, after V lost 7 bases and J lost 3 bases.

A remark on this clone: This sample includes further DNA sequences coding for the same CDR3. This chain links TRBV5-1 with TRBJ1-1, with 7 bases that match TRBD1. Germline V gives CDR1 SGHRS, CDR2 YFSETQ. The CDR3 is 14 residues long. Trimming took 3 bases from V and 4 from J; bases not matched to a gene: 6. DNA for the CDR3: TGCGCCAGCAGCTGGGACAGTCGTGGCACTGAAGCTTTCTTT. This translates into CASSWDSRGTEAFF.

J is TRBJ2-1 and V is TRBV13; 9 nucleotides line up with TRBD2. Looked up from germline, CDR1 is PRHDT and CDR2 is FYEKMQ (reference sequence). The CDR3 has 14 residues. V lost 4 bases, J lost 7 bases, and 5 bases stayed unmatched. CDR3 in amino acids: CASSSRLAGNEQFF. The DNA for the CDR3 is TGTGCCAGCAGCTCCAGGCTAGCGGGAAATGAGCAGTTCTTC.

The chain is built from TRBV19 and TRBJ1-1; 8 positions agree with TRBD1. CDR1 LNHDA and CDR2 SQIVND come from the germline V gene (reference sequence). J was trimmed by 5 bases and V by 3 bases; bases with no gene match: 11. The CDR3 is 16 residues long. The CDR3 here is CASSIDPGTGGTEAFF. The CDR3 nucleotides are TGTGCCAGTAGTATCGACCCCGGGACAGGTGGGACTGAAGCTTTCTTT.

The gene calls are TRBV7-2 and TRBJ2-4; maybe TRBD1 (5 bases). Trimming left V 6 bases short and J 1 base short, with 13 bases between. This CDR3 is 15 amino acids long. Germline CDR1 and CDR2: SGHTA and FQGNSA. The CDR3 DNA sequence: TGTGCCAGCAGACCTCAGGGTAACGCCAAAAACATTCAGTACTTC. Protein sequence: CASRPQGNAKNIQYF. Supplemented by reference TRBV7-2 and TRBJ2-4, the full variable domain reads GAGVSQSPSNKVTEKGKDVELRCDPISGHTALYWYRQSLGQGLEFLIYFQGNSAPDKSGLPSDRFSAERTGGSVSTLTIQRTQQEDSAVYLCASRPQGNAKNIQYFGAGTRLSVL.

The rearrangement uses TRBV6-5 and TRBJ1-3, with 7 bases that match TRBD1. V lost 6 bases and J lost 2; bases outside the gene matches: 4. The germline V gene has CDR1 MNHEY and CDR2 SVGAGI. This CDR3 contains 14 residues. The CDR3 region is CASRGQVPGNTIYF. The DNA for the CDR3 is TGTGCCAGCAGAGGACAGGTTCCTGGAAACACCATATATTTT.

The rearrangement links TRBV11-2 to TRBJ1-2; TRBD1 matches 7 bases. The V segment lost 5 bases and the J segment 5 bases; nucleotides outside the gene matches: 11. The germline CDR1 and CDR2 sequences are SGHAT and FQNNGV. There are 15 residues in the CDR3. The CDR3 sequence: CASSRRQGSSYGYTF. The CDR3 DNA follows: TGTGCCAGCAGCCGAAGACAGGGCTCGTCATATGGCTACACCTTC.

This chain joins TRBV6-6 and TRBJ2-1; D is undetermined. The V gene's germline CDR1 is MNHNY and CDR2 SVGAGI (reference sequence). The CDR3 is 11 residues long. With 7 bases removed from V and 8 bases from J, the gap between germline ends came to 9 bases. CDR3 loop: CASTDADEQFF. CDR3 bases: TGTGCCAGCACCGACGCGGATGAGCAGTTCTTC.

A few counts support this clone. The chain recombines TRBV6-4 with TRBJ2-1; possibly TRBD2 for D (6 bases). The ends were cut back, 0 bases at V and 3 bases at J, with 9 bases in the middle. CDR1 is MRHNA and CDR2 is SNTAGT in the germline V gene. This CDR3 is 15 amino acids long. This CDR3 reads CASSDSSGDYNEQFF. For the CDR3, the DNA is TGTGCCAGCAGTGACTCGTCGGGGGACTACAATGAGCAGTTCTTC.

The rearrangement links TRBV10-3 to TRBJ2-7, with 7 bases that match TRBD1. The CDR3 has 14 residues. Germline lookup yields CDR1 ENHRY and CDR2 SYGVKD. V trimming: 2 bases; J trimming: 0 bases; junction bases outside the gene matches: 1. This chain's CDR3 is CAISEDRASYEQYF. The CDR3 bases are TGTGCCATCAGTGAGGACAGGGCCTCCTACGAGCAGTACTTC.